This note documents a single T cell receptor (beta chain) sequence. This record comes from a study of blood T cell repertoires in COVID-19. Profiled with immunoSEQ multiplex PCR; TCRdb holds only in-frame clones, not every one. Among about 340,000 clones listed, 65% to 85% were seen once. Germline assignment: CDR1 SGHVS and CDR2 FNYEAQ. The CDR3 covers 15 residues. V lost 3 bases and J 2 bases, leaving 8 bases between the germline ends. The sample comprised peripheral blood. This chain joins TRBV7-6 and TRBJ2-6; D unclear. This sequence was found in a man aged 25 to 40 with active or convalescent COVID-19. CDR3 nucleotides: TGTGCCAGCAGCTTCTTTGCGGCTGGGGCCAACGTCCTGACTTTC. This translates into CASSFFAAGANVLTF.